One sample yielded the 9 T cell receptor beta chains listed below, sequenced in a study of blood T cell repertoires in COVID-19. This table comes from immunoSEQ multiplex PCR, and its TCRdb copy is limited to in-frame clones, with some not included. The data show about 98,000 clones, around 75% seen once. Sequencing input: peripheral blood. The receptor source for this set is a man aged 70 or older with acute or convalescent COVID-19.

CDR3 in amino acids: CASSLGQRKETQYF. The CDR3 DNA is TGCGCCAGCAGCTTGGGACAGCGAAAAGAGACCCAGTACTTC. The chain couples TRBV5-1 to TRBJ2-5; D may be TRBD1 (5 bases). The V gene's germline CDR1 is SGHRS and CDR2 YFSETQ. The CDR3 is 14 amino acids. The V end lost 0 bases, the J end lost 3 bases, and 9 bases lay between the germline ends.

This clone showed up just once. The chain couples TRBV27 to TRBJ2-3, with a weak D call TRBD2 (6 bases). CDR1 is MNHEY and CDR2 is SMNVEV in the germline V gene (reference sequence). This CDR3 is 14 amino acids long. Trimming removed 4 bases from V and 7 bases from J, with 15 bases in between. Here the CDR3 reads CASSSDARGNTQYF. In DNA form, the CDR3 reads TGTGCCAGCAGTTCGGACGCCCGGGGGAATACGCAGTATTTT.

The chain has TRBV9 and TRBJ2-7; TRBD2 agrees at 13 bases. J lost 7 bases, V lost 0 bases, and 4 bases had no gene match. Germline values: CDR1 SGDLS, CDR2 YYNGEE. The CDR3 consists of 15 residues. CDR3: CASSVGTSGSLEQYF. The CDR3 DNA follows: TGTGCCAGCAGCGTAGGGACTAGCGGGAGTTTAGAGCAGTACTTC.

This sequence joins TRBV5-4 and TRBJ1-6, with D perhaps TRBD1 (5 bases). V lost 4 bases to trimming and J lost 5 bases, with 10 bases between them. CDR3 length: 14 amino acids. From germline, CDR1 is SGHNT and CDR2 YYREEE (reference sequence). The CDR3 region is CASSRGTDNSPLHF. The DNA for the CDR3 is TGTGCCAGCAGCCGGGGGACGGATAATTCACCCCTCCACTTT. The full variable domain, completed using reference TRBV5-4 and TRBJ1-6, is ETGVTQSPTHLIKTRGQQVTLRCSSQSGHNTVSWYQQALGQGPQFIFQYYREEENGRGNFPPRFSGLQFPNYSSELNVNALELDDSALYLCASSRGTDNSPLHFGNGTRLTVT.

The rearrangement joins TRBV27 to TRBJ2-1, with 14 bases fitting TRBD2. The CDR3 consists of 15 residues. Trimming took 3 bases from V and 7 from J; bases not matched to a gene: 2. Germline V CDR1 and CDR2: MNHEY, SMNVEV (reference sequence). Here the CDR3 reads CASSLRLAGGNEQFF. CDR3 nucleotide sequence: TGTGCCAGCAGTTTGAGACTAGCGGGAGGGAATGAGCAGTTCTTC.

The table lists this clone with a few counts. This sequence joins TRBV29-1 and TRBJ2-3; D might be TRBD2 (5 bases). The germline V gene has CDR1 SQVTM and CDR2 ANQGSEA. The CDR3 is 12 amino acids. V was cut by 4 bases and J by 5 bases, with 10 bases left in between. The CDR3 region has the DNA TGCAGCGTTGGAGGGTCCGGAGATACGCAGTATTTT. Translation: CSVGGSGDTQYF.

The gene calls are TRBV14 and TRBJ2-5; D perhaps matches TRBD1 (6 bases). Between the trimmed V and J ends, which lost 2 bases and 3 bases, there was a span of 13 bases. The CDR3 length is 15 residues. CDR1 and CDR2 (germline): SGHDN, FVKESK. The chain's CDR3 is CASSQRWAGEETQYF. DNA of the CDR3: TGTGCCAGCAGCCAACGGTGGGCAGGGGAAGAGACCCAGTACTTC.

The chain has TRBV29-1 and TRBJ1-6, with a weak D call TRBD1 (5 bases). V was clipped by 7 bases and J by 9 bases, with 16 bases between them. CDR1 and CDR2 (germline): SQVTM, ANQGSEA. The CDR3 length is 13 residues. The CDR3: CSAMGPPGSPLHF. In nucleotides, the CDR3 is TGCAGCGCCATGGGGCCCCCCGGTTCACCCCTCCACTTT.

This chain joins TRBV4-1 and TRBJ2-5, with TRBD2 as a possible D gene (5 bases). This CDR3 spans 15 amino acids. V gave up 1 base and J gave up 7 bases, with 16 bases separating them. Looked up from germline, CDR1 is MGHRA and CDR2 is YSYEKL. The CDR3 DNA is TGCGCCAGCAGCCAAGCCCCCCCTCCCGGAGGGACCCAGTACTTC. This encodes CASSQAPPPGGTQYF.